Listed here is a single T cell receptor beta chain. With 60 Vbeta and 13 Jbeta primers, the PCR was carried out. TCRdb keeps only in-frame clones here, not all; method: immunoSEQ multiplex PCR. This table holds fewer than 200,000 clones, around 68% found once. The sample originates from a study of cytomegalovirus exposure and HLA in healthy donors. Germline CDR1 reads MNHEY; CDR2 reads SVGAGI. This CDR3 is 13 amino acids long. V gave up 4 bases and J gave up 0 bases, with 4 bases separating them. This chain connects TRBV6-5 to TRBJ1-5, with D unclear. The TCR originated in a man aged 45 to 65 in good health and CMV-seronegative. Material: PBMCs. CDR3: CASSSHSNQPQHF. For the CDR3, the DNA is TGTGCCAGCAGTTCACATAGCAATCAGCCCCAGCATTTT.